The 3 T cell receptor beta chains below all came from one sample that was sequenced in a study of early T cells in non-severe SARS-CoV-2 infection (dated by TCRdb to the early 2020s). Receptor amplification or capture employed 5' RACE. The sequencer listed for this sample is NextSeq 500. The public reads were reanalyzed by TCRdb: fastp trimming at Q25, MiXCR alignment, in-frame beta chains only. A single entry per CDR3 protein holds the most common genes and DNA from its merged rows. This sample comprises about 40,000 distinct CDR3 sequences, 5.8% of them detected only once. 25% to 30% of the sample is held by the ten biggest clonotypes. The material sequenced was whole blood. The receptors were sampled from an adult who was a healthcare worker with PCR-confirmed SARS-CoV-2 infection or an uninfected control (not recorded which).

This rearrangement joins TRBV6-2 or TRBV6-3 to TRBJ2-5; D gene unclear. CDR1 MNHEY and CDR2 SVGEGT come from the germline V gene. Trimming cost V 5 bases and J 4 bases, with 14 bases left between them. The CDR3 sequence is 14 residues long. CDR3 sequence (DNA): TGTGCCAGCAGTCCTCCCTACGGGTCAGAGACCCAGTACTTC. As protein: CASSPPYGSETQYF.

This clonotype was observed many times. The chain carries TRBV20-1 and TRBJ1-5; D is unclear. This CDR3 is built from 14 residues. Trimming shortened V by 5 bases and J by 5 bases, and 16 bases separated the two germline ends. Germline V lookup: CDR1 DFQATT, CDR2 SNEGSKA (reference sequence). The CDR3 coding sequence is TGCAGTGCTTCGAAAGGGAGGGCCGATCAGCCCCAGCATTTT. It specifies CSASKGRADQPQHF.

CDR3: CASSLEAGGHNEQFF. CDR3 DNA: TGTGCCAGCAGCTTAGAAGCGGGAGGCCACAATGAGCAGTTCTTC. The chain has TRBV11-2 and TRBJ2-1, with 9 bases matching TRBD2. The CDR3 contains 15 residues. J lost 5 bases, V lost 0 bases, and 2 bases had no gene match. CDR1 SGHAT and CDR2 FQNNGV come from the germline V gene.